One T cell receptor (beta chain) is described in this entry. Its antigen is still unknown. Produced via immunoSEQ multiplex PCR; TCRdb's table is partial and in-frame only. The sample lists about 98,000 clones, roughly nine tenths occurring once. The data stem from a study of siplizumab effects on memory and regulatory T cells. Study conclusions and caveats: Mappable alloreactive CD4+ clones came from Treg cells less than 70% of the time on average with siplizumab, against under 30% in controls. Naive T cells appeared more varied than memory cells and looked like key alloresponse contributors. Siplizumab led to significantly less abundant alloreactive sequences that could be traced back to unstimulated CD4+ memory cells.

CDR3 length: 15 residues. The J segment lost 4 bases and the V segment lost 4 bases, leaving 7 bases of the junction unmatched. Germline-derived CDR1 and CDR2 are SGHTA and FQGTGA. The chain carries TRBV7-3 and TRBJ1-2; 9 bases match TRBD1. Sequenced sample: CD4+ T cells sorted from blood. The TCR was taken from a human donor in good health. In nucleotides, the CDR3 is TGTGCCAGCAGCTCGGCCGGGACAGGGAGCTATGGCTACACCTTC. Amino acid sequence: CASSSAGTGSYGYTF.